This T cell receptor beta chain was sequenced for a study of blood T cells in healthy people across ages. For the study at large: About one barcoded TCR beta cDNA was captured per two T cells.

Next came a second PCR, run for about 6 to 11 cycles, which used a sample-barcoded 5' primer along with a J-beta primer mix. Every cDNA molecule carried a tag from a template-switch adaptor bearing 12 random nucleotides. Every individual sample yielded 2.5 million or more paired-end reads (each containing CDR3). Each CDR3 protein gets one entry after TCRdb re-called the 5' RACE reads with MiXCR. The sample has more than 1 million distinct CDR3 sequences, around 43% seen once; the top ten hold 18%. As to this clonotype: No antigen is known for it.

Findings of the study overall: It was the long-lived donors that had more naive CD4+ cells and higher diversity than aged donors.

The receptor comes from a woman in her sixties in good health. Sequencing was done on a sample of blood.

The CDR3 region is CASSLQAGSSYNEQFF. Here the CDR3 DNA reads TGTGCCAGCAGCCTCCAAGCGGGTAGCTCCTACAATGAGCAGTTCTTC. The rearrangement links TRBV7-6 to TRBJ2-1; TRBD2 is a possible D gene (6 bases). Germline loops: CDR1 SGHVS, CDR2 FNYEAQ. The CDR3 spans 16 residues. Trimming left V 5 bases short and J 0 bases short, with 14 bases between.